This T cell receptor beta chain is drawn from a study of beta chain features in type 1 diabetes. Every isolated RNA sample was fully reverse transcribed, so sequencing captured expressed TCRB transcripts. Assay: immunoSEQ multiplex PCR; the TCRdb copy retains only in-frame clones and omits some. The table includes roughly 450,000 clones, about an eighth detected once. CDR1 is GTSNPN and CDR2 is SVGIG in the germline V gene (reference sequence). The CDR3 consists of 15 residues. Trimming took off 5 bases at V and 2 bases at J, with 16 bases between the two ends. The rearrangement links TRBV30 to TRBJ1-5, with a weak D call TRBD1 (5 bases). Material: naive CD4+ T cells from blood. The clonotype comes from a woman aged 18-29 years in good health. In DNA form, the CDR3 reads TGTGCCTGGGCTGAGGGACCCCCGGGCAATCAGCCCCAGCATTTT. The encoded protein is CAWAEGPPGNQPQHF.